This T cell receptor (beta chain) was profiled in a study of T-cell reconstitution after alpha-beta-depleted transplantation in children. Whole-study findings and limits: In patients about two months after transplant, alpha-beta T cells reportedly arose from several hundred expanded graft clones. The high TCRbeta diversity at day 60 in some patients came from surviving recipient T cells and thymic progenitors. Among T cells one year after transplant, newly produced cells accounted for most counts and diversity.

This clonotype was detected only a few times. Its antigen is still unknown. Researchers prepared the TCRbeta library using unique molecular identifiers, the study reports. TCRdb processed the PCR reads anew with MiXCR; each CDR3 protein has one entry. The data hold around 440,000 distinct CDR3 sequences, with roughly 15% observed a single time. The germline V gene has CDR1 DFQATT and CDR2 SNEGSKA (reference sequence). The CDR3 has 16 residues. Trimming shortened V by 2 bases and J by 3 bases, and 19 bases separated the two germline ends. V is TRBV20-1 and J is TRBJ1-2, with D perhaps TRBD1 (5 bases). The TCR sequence derives from a boy less than two years old who had a stem cell transplant for Wiskott-Aldrich syndrome, so the T cells may come from the graft donor. The sample here was PBMCs, mostly from graft donor cells, taken 360 days after TCRalphabeta/CD19-depleted stem cell transplant. CDR3 nucleotides: TGCAGTGCTAGACCCCCGGGACCCAAAAACTACTATGGCTACACCTTC. It is translated as CSARPPGPKNYYGYTF.